This TCR beta chain appears in the sequencing data of a study of beta chain features in type 1 diabetes. This clone was observed a handful of times. Its matching antigen is unknown. This CDR3 spans 14 amino acids. Per germline, CDR1 MNHEY and CDR2 SVGAGI. V lost 0 bases, J lost 3 bases, and 9 bases lay in between. TCRB transcripts that were expressed got sequenced, as all of the isolated RNA had been reverse transcribed. The assay was immunoSEQ multiplex PCR, and TCRdb's table has in-frame clones only and misses some. The repertoire consists of more than 300,000 clones, with roughly 9.8% occurring once and the leading ten covering less than 0.65%. Study-wide results and caveats: In every one of the four CD4+ subsets, TCRB CDR3s were moderately but significantly shorter in Type 1 diabetes patients. High TCR expression in some cells could lead to their over-representation in cDNA sequencing.

The V gene is TRBV6-5, the J gene TRBJ2-7; perhaps TRBD2 as D (5 bases). The sample taken for sequencing was central memory CD4+ T cells from blood. The sequence was collected from a man aged 25 to 45 with type 1 diabetes. The CDR3 here is CASSYSYSDYEQYF. In nucleotides, the CDR3 is TGTGCCAGCAGTTACTCCTATAGCGACTACGAGCAGTACTTC.